This T cell receptor (beta chain) was documented in a study of OX40 agonist ivuxolimab in advanced cancers. Measured with immunoSEQ multiplex PCR; TCRdb has only the in-frame clones, and not every one. This sample has roughly 80,000 clones, with roughly 86% found just once. In germline, CDR1 is LNHDA, CDR2 SQIVND (reference sequence). V was trimmed by 5 bases and J by 8 bases, leaving 12 bases between them. The CDR3 extends over 12 amino acids. The receptor's source is an adult with an advanced solid tumor such as melanoma, head and neck, liver or kidney cancer. Source: CD4+ or CD8+ T cells sorted from blood, taken in a trial of the OX40 agonist ivuxolimab. This chain uses TRBV19 with TRBJ1-1; tentative D call: TRBD1 (6 bases). The CDR3 spells CASSQYGTEAFF. The CDR3 DNA reads TGTGCCAGTAGTCAATACGGGACAGAAGCTTTCTTT. Together with reference TRBV19 and TRBJ1-1, the CDR3 gives the full variable domain: DGGITQSPKYLFRKEGQNVTLSCEQNLNHDAMYWYRQDPGQGLRLIYYSQIVNDFQKGDIAEGYSVSREKKESFPLTVTSAQKNPTAFYLCASSQYGTEAFFGQGTRLTVV.